Listed below are T cell receptor beta chains from one sample, sequenced in a study of blood T cells in healthy people across ages. From the 5' RACE reads, TCRdb called clonotypes with MiXCR, one entry per CDR3 protein. The sample has about 1.8 million distinct CDR3 sequences; just under 50% are singletons. Input material: blood. Every receptor here comes from a woman aged 40 to 50 in good health. Each CDR3 is given with its conserved first and last residue. Each record gives: D gene, CDR3 length, V gene, CDR3 protein. The D gene is left open where the match is weak.

D: TRBD1
length: 14
V: TRBV20-1
CDR3: CSAMDRGFADTQYF

D: TRBD2
length: 17
V: TRBV7-2
CDR3: CASSPWLAGGPTGVQYF

D: -
length: 11
V: TRBV6-1
CDR3: CASMRNEKLFF

D: TRBD1
length: 13
V: TRBV6-5
CDR3: CASRLRGRYEQYF

D: TRBD2
length: 19
V: TRBV7-2
CDR3: CASSLRDEGLAVAKNIQYF

D: -
length: 14
V: TRBV5-1
CDR3: CASTAGTNTGELFF

D: TRBD1
length: 15
V: TRBV10-3
CDR3: CAISPTGGRNTEAFF

D: TRBD2
length: 13
V: TRBV2
CDR3: CASSEGGGWEQYF

D: -
length: 14
V: TRBV29-1
CDR3: CSVASWDSNQPQHF

D: TRBD2
length: 12
V: TRBV29-1
CDR3: CSVAIGGNEQFF

D: TRBD2
length: 15
V: TRBV6-6
CDR3: CASKRGGTYEGTQYF

D: -
length: 15
V: TRBV7-2
CDR3: CASSPRYPPGDTQYF

D: -
length: 13
V: TRBV20-1
CDR3: CSARDTSEDTQYF

D: -
length: 16
V: TRBV6-1
CDR3: CASSEAGLATNEKLFF

D: -
length: 13
V: TRBV7-2
CDR3: CASSPSAAYEQYF

D: -
length: 15
V: TRBV2
CDR3: CASSERGGVTDTQYF

D: -
length: 14
V: TRBV20-1
CDR3: CSASIGQVASEQYF

D: TRBD2
length: 15
V: TRBV7-2
CDR3: CASSKGLAGQETQYF

D: TRBD2
length: 18
V: TRBV4-1
CDR3: CASSQERGLAGGPNEQFF

D: TRBD1
length: 13
V: TRBV2
CDR3: CATRDRRDQPQHF

D: -
length: 13
V: TRBV6-2/TRBV6-3
CDR3: CASLSDGNSPLHF

D: -
length: 12
V: TRBV29-1
CDR3: CSATFGPREQFF

D: TRBD1
length: 15
V: TRBV15
CDR3: CATSTPGTGGYEQYF

D: TRBD2
length: 16
V: TRBV20-1
CDR3: CSAPGGLAGRAYEQYF

D: -
length: 13
V: TRBV5-6
CDR3: CASSLYHQETQYF

D: -
length: 14
V: TRBV10-3
CDR3: CATAPSPSTDTQYF

D: TRBD1
length: 15
V: TRBV6-2/TRBV6-3
CDR3: CASGDRGIAKNIQYF

D: -
length: 13
V: TRBV7-3
CDR3: CASNSQVQETQYF

D: TRBD1
length: 13
V: TRBV29-1
CDR3: CSVRSGGYTEAFF

D: -
length: 15
V: TRBV6-5
CDR3: CASSQSRISSYEQYF

D: TRBD1
length: 17
V: TRBV27
CDR3: CASSFRTGSSSYNEQFF

D: -
length: 16
V: TRBV5-1
CDR3: CASSLELTPSYNEQYF

D: -
length: 13
V: TRBV25-1
CDR3: CASSEGWGYEQYF

D: TRBD1
length: 16
V: TRBV7-2
CDR3: CASSDHRGSREETQYF

D: TRBD2
length: 17
V: TRBV7-2
CDR3: CASSAIQGLTGKETQYF

D: -
length: 16
V: TRBV7-9
CDR3: CASSLAPLIGGYGYTF

D: -
length: 15
V: TRBV20-1
CDR3: CSARGLGRPTDTQYF

D: TRBD2
length: 17
V: TRBV4-1
CDR3: CASSQVRLAGGDNEQFF

D: -
length: 18
V: TRBV6-2/TRBV6-3
CDR3: CASSYSPGEPARGDTQYF

D: -
length: 16
V: TRBV10-3
CDR3: CAISDPEQGRRETQYF

D: -
length: 18
V: TRBV20-1
CDR3: CSARDVSSRGLSYNEQYF

D: -
length: 16
V: TRBV28
CDR3: CASSPLALTSYNEQFF

D: -
length: 15
V: TRBV6-2/TRBV6-3
CDR3: CASSFTRGRTDTQYF

D: TRBD1
length: 16
V: TRBV15
CDR3: CAARRSRTGALWGYTF

D: -
length: 17
V: TRBV14
CDR3: CASSQSRQASYQATQYF

D: TRBD1
length: 15
V: TRBV7-3
CDR3: CASSSSGGMNTEAFF

D: -
length: 14
V: TRBV18
CDR3: CASSPLPGTETQYF